This is a list of T cell receptor beta chains from one sample in a study of blood T cell repertoires in COVID-19. Generated by immunoSEQ multiplex PCR, the TCRdb table keeps only in-frame clones and is missing some. The sample has more than 300,000 clones; almost 90% are singletons. Input material: peripheral blood. Receptors were obtained from an older woman with COVID-19, enrolled during active disease. Each CDR3 is given with its conserved first and last residue. The order of the fields is V gene, D gene, clone size, J gene, CDR3 DNA, CDR3 protein. The D gene is left open where the match is weak. Clone size is shown for a subset of rows, as once, few, many or a class of expanded clone.

>TRBV5-1|TRBD1|.|TRBJ2-7
TGCGCCAGCAGCTTGGACAGGGGATACGAGCAGTACTTC
CASSLDRGYEQYF
>TRBV7-9|.|.|TRBJ2-7
TGTGCCAGCAGCTTAATTGAGACAGCCCTCGAGCAGTACTTC
CASSLIETALEQYF
>TRBV27|TRBD1|.|TRBJ2-1
TGTGCCAGCACAGCCGGGACAGGGTTGGGAAATGAGCAGTTCTTC
CASTAGTGLGNEQFF
>TRBV5-1|TRBD1|.|TRBJ1-3
TGCGCCAGCAGCTTGGGCTCGGACAGGCTTGGAAACACCATATATTTT
CASSLGSDRLGNTIYF
>TRBV5-1|TRBD2|.|TRBJ2-7
TGCGCCAGCAGCCACGGGACTAGCGAGCAGTACTTC
CASSHGTSEQYF
>TRBV27|TRBD1|.|TRBJ1-2
TGTGCCAGCAGTTTGGGACAGGGAAGGGCCTATGGCTACACCTTC
CASSLGQGRAYGYTF
>TRBV2|TRBD1|.|TRBJ2-7
TGTGCCAGCAGTTTGGGACAGGGGATTAGCTCCTACGAGCAGTACTTC
CASSLGQGISSYEQYF
>TRBV15|.|.|TRBJ2-7
TGTGCCACCAGCAGGGAACAGGGCCCCTCGCAGGTGCAGTACTTC
CATSREQGPSQVQYF
>TRBV18|.|.|TRBJ1-1
TGTGCCAGCTCACCGCAGGGACACCCGAACACTGAAGCTTTCTTT
CASSPQGHPNTEAFF
>TRBV7-2|TRBD2|.|TRBJ2-5
TGTGCCAGCAGCTTAGCGGGAGCGGGGCAAGAGACCCAGTACTTC
CASSLAGAGQETQYF
>TRBV30|TRBD2|.|TRBJ2-1
TGTGCCTGGCGCGGGGGGGCGAGGAATGAGCAGTTCTTC
CAWRGGARNEQFF
>TRBV30|.|.|TRBJ2-2
TGTGCCTGGAGTGTACGGAGTTCCGGGGAGCTGTTTTTT
CAWSVRSSGELFF
>TRBV11-2|TRBD1|.|TRBJ2-2
TGTGCCAGCAGCTTAGTCAGGGGGCTCGACACCGGGGAGCTGTTTTTT
CASSLVRGLDTGELFF
>TRBV4-1|.|once|TRBJ1-2
TGCGCCAGCAGAAACCCACCCAGGGTTCAGGGCTACACCTTC
CASRNPPRVQGYTF
>TRBV19|.|.|TRBJ2-7
TGTGCCAGTAGTATCAGAGGCGGGCTTGACGAGCAGTACTTC
CASSIRGGLDEQYF
>TRBV28|TRBD1|.|TRBJ1-1
TGTGCCAGCAGCCCGGACAGGGACACTGAAGCTTTCTTT
CASSPDRDTEAFF
>TRBV24-1|TRBD2|.|TRBJ2-3
TGTGCCACCAGTGATTTTACTAGCGGGGGGGCAGGTACAGATACGCAGTATTTT
CATSDFTSGGAGTDTQYF
>TRBV9|.|.|TRBJ2-1
TGTGCCAGCAGCCTTAGTTACGGGGTGGGCAATGAGCAGTTCTTC
CASSLSYGVGNEQFF
>TRBV5-1|.|.|TRBJ1-1
TGCGCCAGCAGGTCGATACAGGGAATCACTGAAGCTTTCTTT
CASRSIQGITEAFF
>TRBV5-1|.|.|TRBJ2-2
TGCGCCAGCAGCTTGTCGGGGAAACCCGCCGCCGGGGAGCTGTTTTTT
CASSLSGKPAAGELFF
>TRBV6-5|.|.|TRBJ2-2
TGTGCCAGCACTGCCGGGGAGCTGTTTTTT
CASTAGELFF
>TRBV28|.|.|TRBJ2-7
TGTGCCAGCAGTTTACCAGGGAACTCCTACGAGCAGTACTTC
CASSLPGNSYEQYF
>TRBV7-2|TRBD2|.|TRBJ2-5
TGTGCCAGCAGTCTCGGACTAGCGGGGTCGGAGACCCAGTACTTC
CASSLGLAGSETQYF
>TRBV5-1|TRBD2|.|TRBJ2-5
TGCGCCAGCAGCCCTGGACTAGCGGGGGCCCCTGGAGAGACCCAGTACTTC
CASSPGLAGAPGETQYF
>TRBV9|TRBD1|.|TRBJ2-7
TGTGCCAGCAGCGTAGAGGGCAGGGGGCCCTTGGAGCAGTACTTC
CASSVEGRGPLEQYF